The TCR beta chain under discussion was sequenced for a study of regulatory T cells in long-lasting Graves disease. Study-level findings and limits: TRBV28 was favored in persistent disease, as were TRBJ1-2 and TRBJ2-5. Those with persistent Graves' had less TCR diversity than newly diagnosed patients.

This clonotype was detected only a few times. Its antigen is unknown. Regarding time point: newly diagnosed GD, antithyroid drugs for less than 3 months. PBMCs were the source of the RNA used for TCR sequencing. V lost 1 base and J 5 bases, leaving 14 bases between the germline ends. The CDR3 loop spans 15 amino acids. Germline assignment: CDR1 MNHNS and CDR2 SASEGT. Assembly of TCR beta libraries relied on iRepertoire HTBI primers together with Arm-PCR of CDR3 regions. TCRdb re-derived calls from the multiplex PCR reads in MiXCR, one entry per CDR3 protein. This sample has about 440,000 distinct CDR3 sequences, with about 15% found just once. The data were also submitted as part of a second study, on T cells in Graves' hyperthyroidism and ophthalmopathy. That work states: Stable hyperthyroidism: no ophthalmopathy progression over 18 months of follow-up. Carried out on the TCR CDR3, a first-round RT-PCR used the HTBI primer set.

The sample consisted of peripheral blood mononuclear cells (PBMCs), taken at new diagnosis, from a patient treated with antithyroid drugs. The V call is TRBV6-1, the J call TRBJ1-1, with unresolved D. The clonotype comes from a woman aged 30 to 39 with Graves disease. The CDR3 bases are TGTGCCAGCAGTGAAGACGGCAGCCCTGGGACTGAAGCTTTCTTT. This encodes CASSEDGSPGTEAFF.